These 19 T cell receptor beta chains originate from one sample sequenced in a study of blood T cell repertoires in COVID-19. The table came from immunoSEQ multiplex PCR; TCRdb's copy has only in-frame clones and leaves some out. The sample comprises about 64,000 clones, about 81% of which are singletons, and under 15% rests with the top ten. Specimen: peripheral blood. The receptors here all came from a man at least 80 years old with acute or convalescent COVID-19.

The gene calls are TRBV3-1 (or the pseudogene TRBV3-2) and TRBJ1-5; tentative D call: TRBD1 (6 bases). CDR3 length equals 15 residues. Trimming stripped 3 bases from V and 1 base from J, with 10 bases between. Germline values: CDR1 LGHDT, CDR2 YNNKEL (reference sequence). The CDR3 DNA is TGTGCCAGCAGCCATGGGACAAACAGCAATCAGCCCCAGCATTTT. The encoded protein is CASSHGTNSNQPQHF.

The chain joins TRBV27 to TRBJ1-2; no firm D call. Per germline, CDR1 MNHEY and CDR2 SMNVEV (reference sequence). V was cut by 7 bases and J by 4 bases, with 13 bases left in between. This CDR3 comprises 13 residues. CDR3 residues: CASKGHGVYGYTF. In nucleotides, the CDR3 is TGTGCCAGCAAAGGGCACGGGGTCTATGGCTACACCTTC.

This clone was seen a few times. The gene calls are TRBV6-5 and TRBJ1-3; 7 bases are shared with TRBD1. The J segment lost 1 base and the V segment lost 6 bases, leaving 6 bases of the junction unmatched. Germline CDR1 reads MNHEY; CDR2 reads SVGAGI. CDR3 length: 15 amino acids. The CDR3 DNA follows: TGTGCCAGCAGCGCTCGACAGGGATCTGGAAACACCATATATTTT. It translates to CASSARQGSGNTIYF.

CDR3 loop: CASSKRTGVDGELFF. The CDR3 region has the DNA TGTGCCAGCAGCAAAAGGACAGGGGTGGACGGGGAGCTGTTTTTT. The chain is built from TRBV5-4 and TRBJ2-2, with 9 bases lining up with TRBD1. The CDR3 length is 15 residues. Per the germline V gene, CDR1 is SGHNT and CDR2 is YYREEE (reference sequence). The junction had 8 bases not matched to a gene; V was cut back by 4 bases and J by 7 bases.

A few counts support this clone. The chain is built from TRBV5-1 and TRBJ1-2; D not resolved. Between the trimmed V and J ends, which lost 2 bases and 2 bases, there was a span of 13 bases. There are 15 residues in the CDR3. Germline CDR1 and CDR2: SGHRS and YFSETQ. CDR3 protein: CASSLTAGPNYGYTF. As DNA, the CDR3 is TGCGCCAGCAGCTTAACAGCTGGGCCCAACTATGGCTACACCTTC. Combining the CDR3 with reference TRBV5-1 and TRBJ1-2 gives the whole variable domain KAGVTQTPRYLIKTRGQQVTLSCSPISGHRSVSWYQQTPGQGLQFLFEYFSETQRNKGNFPGRFSGRQFSNSRSEMNVSTLELGDSALYLCASSLTAGPNYGYTFGSGTRLTVV.

The DNA for the CDR3 is TGTGCCAGCAGTCGGGACAGCTCCTACGAGCAGTACTTC. It codes for CASSRDSSYEQYF. This sequence joins TRBV27 and TRBJ2-7, with 7 bases fitting TRBD1. The CDR3 has 13 amino acids. V lost 5 bases to trimming and J lost 0 bases; unmatched junction nucleotides: 1. Germline CDR1 MNHEY, CDR2 SMNVEV (reference sequence).

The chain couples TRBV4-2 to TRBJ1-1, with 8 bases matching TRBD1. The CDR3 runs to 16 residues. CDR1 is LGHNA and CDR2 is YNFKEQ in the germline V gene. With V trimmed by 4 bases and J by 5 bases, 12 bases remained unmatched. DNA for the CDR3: TGTGCCAGCAGCCCCAGGGACGGACAGGGTGGGACTGAAGCTTTCTTT. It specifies CASSPRDGQGGTEAFF.

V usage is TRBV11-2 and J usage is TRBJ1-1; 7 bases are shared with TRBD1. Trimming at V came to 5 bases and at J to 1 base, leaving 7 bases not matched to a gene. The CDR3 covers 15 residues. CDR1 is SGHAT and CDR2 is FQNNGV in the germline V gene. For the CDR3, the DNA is TGTGCCAGCAGCATCGTCAGGGGGACGAACACTGAAGCTTTCTTT. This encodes CASSIVRGTNTEAFF.

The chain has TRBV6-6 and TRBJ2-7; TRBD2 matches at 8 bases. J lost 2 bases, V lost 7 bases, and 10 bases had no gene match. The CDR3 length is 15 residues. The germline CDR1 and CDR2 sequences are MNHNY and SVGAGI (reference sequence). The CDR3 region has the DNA TGTGCCAGCACCCCCCGAACTAGCGGTACCTACGAGCAGTACTTC. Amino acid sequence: CASTPRTSGTYEQYF.

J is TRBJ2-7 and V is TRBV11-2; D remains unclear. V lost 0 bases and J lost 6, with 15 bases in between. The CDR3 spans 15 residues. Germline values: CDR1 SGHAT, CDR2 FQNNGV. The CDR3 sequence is CASSLERHPGGEQYF. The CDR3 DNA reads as TGTGCCAGCAGCTTAGAGAGACACCCAGGTGGCGAGCAGTACTTC.

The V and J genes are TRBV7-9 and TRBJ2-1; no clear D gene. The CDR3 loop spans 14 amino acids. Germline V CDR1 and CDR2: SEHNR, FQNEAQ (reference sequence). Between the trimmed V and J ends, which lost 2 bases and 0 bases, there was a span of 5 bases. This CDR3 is CASSLPPSYNEQFF. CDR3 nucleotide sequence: TGTGCCAGCAGCTTACCTCCCTCCTACAATGAGCAGTTCTTC.

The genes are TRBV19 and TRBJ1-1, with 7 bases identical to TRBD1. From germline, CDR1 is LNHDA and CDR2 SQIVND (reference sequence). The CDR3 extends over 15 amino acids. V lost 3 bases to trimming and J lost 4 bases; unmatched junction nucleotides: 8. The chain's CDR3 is CASSIRQGGTTEAFF. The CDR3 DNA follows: TGTGCCAGTAGTATTCGACAGGGAGGAACCACTGAAGCTTTCTTT.

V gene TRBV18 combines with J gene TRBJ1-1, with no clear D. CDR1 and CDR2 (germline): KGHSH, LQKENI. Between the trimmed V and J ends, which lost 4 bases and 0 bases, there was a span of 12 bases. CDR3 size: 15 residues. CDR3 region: CASSRASELNTEAFF. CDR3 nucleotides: TGTGCCAGCTCACGGGCCTCAGAATTGAACACTGAAGCTTTCTTT.

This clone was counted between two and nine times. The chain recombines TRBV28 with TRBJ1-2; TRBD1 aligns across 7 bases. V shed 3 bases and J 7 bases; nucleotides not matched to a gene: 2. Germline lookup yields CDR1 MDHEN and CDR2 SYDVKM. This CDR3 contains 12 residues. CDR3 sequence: CASSLRTGGYTF. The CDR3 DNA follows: TGTGCCAGCAGTTTGAGGACAGGTGGCTACACCTTC.

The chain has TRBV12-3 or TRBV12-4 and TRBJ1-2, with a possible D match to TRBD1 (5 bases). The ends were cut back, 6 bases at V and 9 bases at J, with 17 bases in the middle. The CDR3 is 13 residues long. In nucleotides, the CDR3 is TGTGCCAGCAGCTCTCCGGGGGATCGGAGCTACACCTTC. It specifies CASSSPGDRSYTF.

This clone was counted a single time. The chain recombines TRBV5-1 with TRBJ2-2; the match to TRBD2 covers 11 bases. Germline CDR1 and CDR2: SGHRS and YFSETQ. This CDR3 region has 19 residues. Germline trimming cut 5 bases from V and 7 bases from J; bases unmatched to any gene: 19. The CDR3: CASSLSPPGPSGGRGELFF. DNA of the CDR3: TGCGCCAGCAGTCTGAGCCCCCCGGGGCCTAGCGGGGGGCGCGGGGAGCTGTTTTTT.

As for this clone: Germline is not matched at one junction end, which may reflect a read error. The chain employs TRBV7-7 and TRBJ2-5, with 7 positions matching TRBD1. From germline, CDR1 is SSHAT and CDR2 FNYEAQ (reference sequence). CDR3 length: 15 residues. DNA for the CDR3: TGTGCTAGCAGCCAGACAGGGAATAGTCGCGAGACCCAGTACTTC. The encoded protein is CASSQTGNSRETQYF. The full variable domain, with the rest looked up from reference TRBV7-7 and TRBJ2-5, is GAGVSQSPRYKVTKRGQDVTLRCDPISSHATLYWYQQALGQGPEFLTYFNYEAQPDKSGLPSDRFSAERPEGSISTLTIQRTEQRDSAMYRCASSQTGNSRETQYFGPGTRLLVL.

CDR3 in amino acids: CASSSLASNSPFGSGNTIYF. The CDR3 bases are TGCGCCAGCAGCTCGTTAGCTAGCAATTCCCCATTCGGGTCTGGAAACACCATATATTTT. The rearrangement uses TRBV5-1 and TRBJ1-3, with D hard to call. V lost 3 bases and J lost 1, with 26 bases in between. This CDR3 contains 20 residues. Germline loops: CDR1 SGHRS, CDR2 YFSETQ. The variable domain in full, with the rest retrieved from reference TRBV5-1 and TRBJ1-3, is KAGVTQTPRYLIKTRGQQVTLSCSPISGHRSVSWYQQTPGQGLQFLFEYFSETQRNKGNFPGRFSGRQFSNSRSEMNVSTLELGDSALYLCASSSLASNSPFGSGNTIYFGEGSWLTVV.

The CDR3 sequence is CASSQRTVSGNTIYF. The CDR3 bases are TGTGCCAGCAGCCAAAGGACAGTTTCTGGAAACACCATATATTTT. This chain links TRBV7-9 with TRBJ1-3; D perhaps matches TRBD1 (6 bases). The CDR3 loop spans 15 amino acids. Germline CDR1 is SEHNR and CDR2 is FQNEAQ (reference sequence). Trimming took 5 bases from V and 1 from J, leaving 12 bases between them. Based on the CDR3 plus reference TRBV7-9 and TRBJ1-3, the full variable domain is DTGVSQNPRHKITKRGQNVTFRCDPISEHNRLYWYRQTLGQGPEFLTYFQNEAQLEKSRLLSDRFSAERPKGSFSTLEIQRTEQGDSAMYLCASSQRTVSGNTIYFGEGSWLTVV.